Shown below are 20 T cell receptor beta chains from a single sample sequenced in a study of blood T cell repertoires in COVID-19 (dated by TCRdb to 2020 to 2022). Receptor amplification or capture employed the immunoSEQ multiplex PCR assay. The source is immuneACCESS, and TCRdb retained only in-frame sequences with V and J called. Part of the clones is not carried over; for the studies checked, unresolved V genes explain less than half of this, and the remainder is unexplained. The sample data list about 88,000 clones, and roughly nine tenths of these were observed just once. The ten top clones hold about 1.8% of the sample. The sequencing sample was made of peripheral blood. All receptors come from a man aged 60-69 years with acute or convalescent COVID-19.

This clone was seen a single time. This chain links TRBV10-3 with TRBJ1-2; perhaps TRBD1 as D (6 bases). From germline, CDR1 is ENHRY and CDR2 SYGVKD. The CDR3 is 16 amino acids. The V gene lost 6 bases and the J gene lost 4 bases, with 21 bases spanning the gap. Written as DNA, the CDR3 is TGTGCCATCAGCGTCTCCACCACAGGGTCTACCTATGGCTACACCTTC. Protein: CAISVSTTGSTYGYTF.

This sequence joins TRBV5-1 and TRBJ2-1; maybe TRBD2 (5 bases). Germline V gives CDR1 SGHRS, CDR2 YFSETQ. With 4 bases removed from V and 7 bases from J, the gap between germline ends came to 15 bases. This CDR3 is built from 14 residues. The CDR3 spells CASSGVGEANEQFF. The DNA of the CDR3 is TGCGCCAGCAGCGGAGTGGGAGAGGCGAATGAGCAGTTCTTC.

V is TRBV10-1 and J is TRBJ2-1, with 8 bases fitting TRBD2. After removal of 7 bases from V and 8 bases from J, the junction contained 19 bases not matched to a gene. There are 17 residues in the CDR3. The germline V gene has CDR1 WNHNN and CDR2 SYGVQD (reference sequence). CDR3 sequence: CASIQREKLDSDHEQFF. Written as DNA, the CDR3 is TGCGCCAGCATCCAGCGGGAGAAATTGGATTCGGACCATGAGCAGTTCTTC.

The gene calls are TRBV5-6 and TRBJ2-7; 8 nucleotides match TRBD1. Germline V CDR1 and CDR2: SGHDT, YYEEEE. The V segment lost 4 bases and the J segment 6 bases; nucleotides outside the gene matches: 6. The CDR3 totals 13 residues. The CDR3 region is CASSAGTGGEQYF. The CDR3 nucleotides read TGTGCCAGCAGCGCCGGCACAGGGGGCGAGCAGTACTTC. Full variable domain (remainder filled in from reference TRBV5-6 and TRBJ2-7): DAGVTQSPTHLIKTRGQQVTLRCSPKSGHDTVSWYQQALGQGPQFIFQYYEEEERQRGNFPDRFSGHQFPNYSSELNVNALLLGDSALYLCASSAGTGGEQYFGPGTRLTVT.

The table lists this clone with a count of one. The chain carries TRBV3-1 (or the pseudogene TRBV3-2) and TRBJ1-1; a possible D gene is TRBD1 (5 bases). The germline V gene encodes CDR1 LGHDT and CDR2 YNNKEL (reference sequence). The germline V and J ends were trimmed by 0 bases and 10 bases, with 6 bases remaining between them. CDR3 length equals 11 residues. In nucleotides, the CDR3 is TGTGCCAGCAGCCAAGATGGGGCAGCTTTCTTT. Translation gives CASSQDGAAFF.

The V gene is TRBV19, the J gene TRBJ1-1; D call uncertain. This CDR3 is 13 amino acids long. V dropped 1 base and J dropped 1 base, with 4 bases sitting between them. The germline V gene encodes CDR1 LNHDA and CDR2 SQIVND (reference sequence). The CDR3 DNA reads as TGTGCCAGTAGTATAGGCAGGAACACTGAAGCTTTCTTT. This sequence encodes CASSIGRNTEAFF.

The CDR3 sequence is CASSSQGVAFGNTIYF. The CDR3 nucleotides read TGCGCCAGCAGCTCTCAAGGGGTGGCTTTTGGAAACACCATATATTTT. This sequence joins TRBV5-1 and TRBJ1-3, with TRBD1 as a possible D gene (5 bases). In germline, CDR1 is SGHRS, CDR2 YFSETQ. This CDR3 has 16 amino acids. Trimming stripped 3 bases from V and 3 bases from J, with 16 bases between.

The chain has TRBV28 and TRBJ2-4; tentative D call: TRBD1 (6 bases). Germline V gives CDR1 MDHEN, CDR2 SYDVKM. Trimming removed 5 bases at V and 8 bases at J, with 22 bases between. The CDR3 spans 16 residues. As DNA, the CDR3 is TGTGCCAGCAGTACACCACAGGGAGAGGGAATAGACATTCAGTACTTC. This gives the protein CASSTPQGEGIDIQYF.

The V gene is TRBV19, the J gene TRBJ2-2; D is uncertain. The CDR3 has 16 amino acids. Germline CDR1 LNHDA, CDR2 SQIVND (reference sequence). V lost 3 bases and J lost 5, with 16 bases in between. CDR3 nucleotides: TGTGCCAGTAGTATGTCGGCGGCCGCAGCGACCGGGGAGCTGTTTTTT. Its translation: CASSMSAAAATGELFF.

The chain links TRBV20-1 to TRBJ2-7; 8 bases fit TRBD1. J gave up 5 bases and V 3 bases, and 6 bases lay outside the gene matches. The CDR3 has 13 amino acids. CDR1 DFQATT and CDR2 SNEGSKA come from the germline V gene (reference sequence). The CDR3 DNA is TGCAGTGCTAGTGGGGACAGGATCGACGAGCAGTACTTC. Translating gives CSASGDRIDEQYF.

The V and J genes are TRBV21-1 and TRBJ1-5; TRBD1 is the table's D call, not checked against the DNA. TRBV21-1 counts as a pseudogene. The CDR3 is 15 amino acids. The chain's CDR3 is CASSHGQGGRQPQHF. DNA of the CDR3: TGTGCCAGCAGTCACGGACAGGGCGGTCGGCAGCCCCAGCATTTT.

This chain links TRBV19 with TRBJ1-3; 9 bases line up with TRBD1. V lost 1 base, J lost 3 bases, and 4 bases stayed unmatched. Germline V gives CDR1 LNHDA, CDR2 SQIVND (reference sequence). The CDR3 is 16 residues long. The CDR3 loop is CASSIVGQGYGNTIYF. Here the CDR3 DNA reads TGTGCCAGTAGTATAGTGGGACAGGGCTATGGAAACACCATATATTTT.

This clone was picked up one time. CDR3 in amino acids: CASISDRASGELFF. The CDR3 nucleotides read TGTGCCAGCATTTCGGACAGGGCGAGCGGGGAGCTGTTTTTT. The V gene is TRBV28, the J gene TRBJ2-2, with TRBD1 matching over 8 bases. Germline CDR1 reads MDHEN; CDR2 reads SYDVKM. Trimming took 7 bases from V and 7 from J; bases not matched to a gene: 8. The length of the CDR3 is 14 residues.

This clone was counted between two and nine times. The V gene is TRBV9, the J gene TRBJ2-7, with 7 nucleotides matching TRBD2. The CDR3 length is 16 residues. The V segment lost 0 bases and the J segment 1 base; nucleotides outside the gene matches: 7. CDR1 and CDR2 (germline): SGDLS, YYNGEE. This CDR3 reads CASSVDGGTRSYEQYF. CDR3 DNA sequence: TGTGCCAGCAGCGTAGACGGGGGGACCCGGTCCTACGAGCAGTACTTC.

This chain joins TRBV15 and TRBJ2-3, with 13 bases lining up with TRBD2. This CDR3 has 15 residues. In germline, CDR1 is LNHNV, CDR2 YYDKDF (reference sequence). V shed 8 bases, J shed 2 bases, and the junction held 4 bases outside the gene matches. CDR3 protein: CATGGTSGNTDTQYF. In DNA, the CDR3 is TGTGCCACCGGAGGGACTAGCGGGAACACAGATACGCAGTATTTT.

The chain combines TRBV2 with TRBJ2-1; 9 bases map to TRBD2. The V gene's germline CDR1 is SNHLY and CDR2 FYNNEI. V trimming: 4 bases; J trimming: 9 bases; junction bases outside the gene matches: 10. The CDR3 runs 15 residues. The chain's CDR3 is CASSVQREAWGEQFF. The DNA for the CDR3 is TGTGCCAGCAGTGTACAGCGGGAGGCATGGGGTGAGCAGTTCTTC.

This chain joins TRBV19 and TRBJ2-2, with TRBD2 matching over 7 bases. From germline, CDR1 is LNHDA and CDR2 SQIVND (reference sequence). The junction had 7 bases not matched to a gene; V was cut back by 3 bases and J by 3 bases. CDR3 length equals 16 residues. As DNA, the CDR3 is TGTGCCAGTAGTATTTTGGGGGGAGGGGACACCGGGGAGCTGTTTTTT. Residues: CASSILGGGDTGELFF.

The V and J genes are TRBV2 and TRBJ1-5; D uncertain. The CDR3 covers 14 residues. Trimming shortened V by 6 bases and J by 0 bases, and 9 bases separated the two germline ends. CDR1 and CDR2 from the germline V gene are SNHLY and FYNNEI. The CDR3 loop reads CASRETYSNQPQHF. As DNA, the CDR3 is TGTGCCAGCAGGGAGACTTATAGCAATCAGCCCCAGCATTTT. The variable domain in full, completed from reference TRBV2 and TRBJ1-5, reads EPEVTQTPSHQVTQMGQEVILRCVPISNHLYFYWYRQILGQKVEFLVSFYNNEISEKSEIFDDQFSVERPDGSNFTLKIRSTKLEDSAMYFCASRETYSNQPQHFGDGTRLSIL.

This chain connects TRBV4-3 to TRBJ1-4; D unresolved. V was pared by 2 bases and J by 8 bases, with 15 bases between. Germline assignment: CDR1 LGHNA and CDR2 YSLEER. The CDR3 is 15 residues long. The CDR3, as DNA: TGCGCCAGCAGCCAATTCTCCATCCCAGGCGAAAAACTGTTTTTT. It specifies CASSQFSIPGEKLFF.

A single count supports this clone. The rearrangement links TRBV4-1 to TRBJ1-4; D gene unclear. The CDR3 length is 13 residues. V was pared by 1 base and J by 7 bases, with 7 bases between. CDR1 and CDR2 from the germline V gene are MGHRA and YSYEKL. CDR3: CASSQGYSEKLFF. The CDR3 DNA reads TGCGCCAGCAGCCAAGGTTACAGTGAAAAACTGTTTTTT.